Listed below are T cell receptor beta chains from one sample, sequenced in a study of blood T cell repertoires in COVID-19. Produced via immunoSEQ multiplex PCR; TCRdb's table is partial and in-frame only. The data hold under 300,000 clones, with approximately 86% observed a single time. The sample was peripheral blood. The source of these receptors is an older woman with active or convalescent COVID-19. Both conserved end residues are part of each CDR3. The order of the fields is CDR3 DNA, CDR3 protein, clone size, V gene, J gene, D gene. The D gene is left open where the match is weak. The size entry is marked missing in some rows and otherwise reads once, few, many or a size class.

CDR3 DNA: TGTGCCAGCAGTGAGGGGACAGTTAGGACCGGGGAGCTGTTTTTT
CDR3 protein: CASSEGTVRTGELFF
clone size: .
V gene: TRBV6-1
J gene: TRBJ2-2
D gene: TRBD1

CDR3 DNA: TGTGCCAGTATGGGACAGTTCAATCAGCCCCAGCATTTT
CDR3 protein: CASMGQFNQPQHF
clone size: few
V gene: TRBV19
J gene: TRBJ1-5
D gene: TRBD1

CDR3 DNA: TGTGCCAGCAGTGAAAGCGGGGGGGCACACTACGAGCAGTACTTC
CDR3 protein: CASSESGGAHYEQYF
clone size: .
V gene: TRBV25-1
J gene: TRBJ2-7
D gene: TRBD2

CDR3 DNA: TGTGCCAGCAGCCCGGAGCCGATCGGGGAGGGGAACACTGAAGCTTTCTTT
CDR3 protein: CASSPEPIGEGNTEAFF
clone size: .
V gene: TRBV9
J gene: TRBJ1-1
D gene: .

CDR3 DNA: TGTGCCAGCAGTATCCAGGGGAATAATTCACCCCTCCACTTT
CDR3 protein: CASSIQGNNSPLHF
clone size: once
V gene: TRBV6-5
J gene: TRBJ1-6
D gene: .

CDR3 DNA: TGCGCCAGCAGGGACAGAGATAATTCACCCCTCCACTTT
CDR3 protein: CASRDRDNSPLHF
clone size: .
V gene: TRBV5-1
J gene: TRBJ1-6
D gene: .

CDR3 DNA: TGTGCCAGCAGCTCCGCCCTTCCACTCCTAGATGGCTACACCTTC
CDR3 protein: CASSSALPLLDGYTF
clone size: few
V gene: TRBV7-9
J gene: TRBJ1-2
D gene: .

CDR3 DNA: TGTGCCAGCAGCAGGGCCGACAGGGCCTATGATCAGCCCCAGCATTTT
CDR3 protein: CASSRADRAYDQPQHF
clone size: few
V gene: TRBV7-2
J gene: TRBJ1-5
D gene: TRBD1

CDR3 DNA: TGCGCCAGCAGCCCAGGGGGCGACTATGGCTACACCTTC
CDR3 protein: CASSPGGDYGYTF
clone size: few
V gene: TRBV5-1
J gene: TRBJ1-2
D gene: TRBD1

CDR3 DNA: TGTGCCAGCAGTCCTACAGGGTCCAATCAGCCCCAGCATTTT
CDR3 protein: CASSPTGSNQPQHF
clone size: .
V gene: TRBV6-5
J gene: TRBJ1-5
D gene: .

CDR3 DNA: TGTGCCAGCTCACCACCGAATCAGGGACAGAGAGAGCCCCAGCATTTT
CDR3 protein: CASSPPNQGQREPQHF
clone size: .
V gene: TRBV18
J gene: TRBJ1-5
D gene: TRBD1

CDR3 DNA: TGTGCCAGCAGCATGGGACTAGCGGCCTACAATGAGCAGTTCTTC
CDR3 protein: CASSMGLAAYNEQFF
clone size: .
V gene: TRBV7-8
J gene: TRBJ2-1
D gene: TRBD2

CDR3 DNA: TGTGCCAGCAGCTTGCGGGCTTCTCGGTCCTACAATGAGCAGTTCTTC
CDR3 protein: CASSLRASRSYNEQFF
clone size: .
V gene: TRBV21-1
J gene: TRBJ2-1
D gene: .

CDR3 DNA: TGTGCCAGCAGCTTGTTGGGGGGCCAAGAGACCCAGTACTTC
CDR3 protein: CASSLLGGQETQYF
clone size: .
V gene: TRBV5-8
J gene: TRBJ2-5
D gene: .

CDR3 DNA: TGTGCCAGCAGCTTTGGTGGAGGGGATAACTATGGCTACACCTTC
CDR3 protein: CASSFGGGDNYGYTF
clone size: few
V gene: TRBV5-6
J gene: TRBJ1-2
D gene: .

CDR3 DNA: TGTGCCAGTAGTATACCGCTTCGCGGACAGAGCCCATATGGCTACACCTTC
CDR3 protein: CASSIPLRGQSPYGYTF
clone size: .
V gene: TRBV19
J gene: TRBJ1-2
D gene: .

CDR3 DNA: TGTGCCAGCAGCGTGACAGGGGGGGTAGTCTATGGCTACACCTTC
CDR3 protein: CASSVTGGVVYGYTF
clone size: once
V gene: TRBV7-9
J gene: TRBJ1-2
D gene: TRBD1

CDR3 DNA: TGTGCCAGCAGCGAGGGGACTGATTTACGATCCTACGAGCAGTACTTC
CDR3 protein: CASSEGTDLRSYEQYF
clone size: .
V gene: TRBV9
J gene: TRBJ2-7
D gene: .

CDR3 DNA: TGTGCCAGCAGCCAAGTCTCGGAGGCTTTCTTT
CDR3 protein: CASSQVSEAFF
clone size: .
V gene: TRBV14
J gene: TRBJ1-1
D gene: .

CDR3 DNA: TGTGCCAGCAGCCCCACGACAGGAAAACTGTTTTTT
CDR3 protein: CASSPTTGKLFF
clone size: .
V gene: TRBV12-3/TRBV12-4
J gene: TRBJ1-4
D gene: .

CDR3 DNA: TGTGCCAGCAGCGTATCGGCGGGGTTCACAGATACGCAGTATTTT
CDR3 protein: CASSVSAGFTDTQYF
clone size: .
V gene: TRBV9
J gene: TRBJ2-3
D gene: .

CDR3 DNA: TGCGCCAGCAGCTTGGGGGGAGGACCCACCTCTGGAAACACCATATATTTT
CDR3 protein: CASSLGGGPTSGNTIYF
clone size: once
V gene: TRBV5-1
J gene: TRBJ1-3
D gene: .

CDR3 DNA: TGTGCCAGCAGCGTTCCCCTTAACACTGAAGCTTTCTTT
CDR3 protein: CASSVPLNTEAFF
clone size: .
V gene: TRBV7-8
J gene: TRBJ1-1
D gene: .

CDR3 DNA: TGTGCCAATGGCCCCGGGAGGGCTCCTGAAAAACTGTTTTTT
CDR3 protein: CANGPGRAPEKLFF
clone size: .
V gene: TRBV19
J gene: TRBJ1-4
D gene: .

CDR3 DNA: TGTGCCAGCAGCCTTAGATATGAGCAGTTCTTC
CDR3 protein: CASSLRYEQFF
clone size: .
V gene: TRBV3-1/TRBV3-2
J gene: TRBJ2-1
D gene: .

CDR3 DNA: TGTGCCAGCAGCTCCCGGTTCGAAGAGCAGTTCTTC
CDR3 protein: CASSSRFEEQFF
clone size: .
V gene: TRBV7-6
J gene: TRBJ2-1
D gene: .

CDR3 DNA: TGTGCCAGCAGCCTAACAGGGGTACCTGAAGCTTTCTTT
CDR3 protein: CASSLTGVPEAFF
clone size: .
V gene: TRBV7-9
J gene: TRBJ1-1
D gene: TRBD1

CDR3 DNA: TGTGCCAGCAGCTTAATGACAGGGAAGGGACAGCCCCAGCATTTT
CDR3 protein: CASSLMTGKGQPQHF
clone size: .
V gene: TRBV7-8
J gene: TRBJ1-5
D gene: TRBD1

CDR3 DNA: TGTGCCAGCAGCCCAGACCGGAGTAGAGATACGCAGTATTTT
CDR3 protein: CASSPDRSRDTQYF
clone size: .
V gene: TRBV7-9
J gene: TRBJ2-3
D gene: .

CDR3 DNA: TGTGCCAGCTCCGAAGGACCACAGGGAAATTCACCCCTCCACTTT
CDR3 protein: CASSEGPQGNSPLHF
clone size: .
V gene: TRBV9
J gene: TRBJ1-6
D gene: .

CDR3 DNA: TGTGCCAGCAGCTTAGAGTCGGGAGGGTTTTACGGCTACACCTTC
CDR3 protein: CASSLESGGFYGYTF
clone size: .
V gene: TRBV7-9
J gene: TRBJ1-2
D gene: .

CDR3 DNA: TGTGCCAGCAGCCCAGGGGTCGGACGCACTGAAGCTTTCTTT
CDR3 protein: CASSPGVGRTEAFF
clone size: .
V gene: TRBV7-9
J gene: TRBJ1-1
D gene: .

CDR3 DNA: TGTGCCAGCAGCTTAACCGGCTACGAGCAGTACTTC
CDR3 protein: CASSLTGYEQYF
clone size: once
V gene: TRBV7-9
J gene: TRBJ2-7
D gene: .

CDR3 DNA: TGTGCCAGCAGTTCTACCGAGAACACTGAAGCTTTCTTT
CDR3 protein: CASSSTENTEAFF
clone size: once
V gene: TRBV7-8
J gene: TRBJ1-1
D gene: .

CDR3 DNA: TGTGCCAGCACTACAGGGTTGAGAGGAACTGAAGCTTTCTTT
CDR3 protein: CASTTGLRGTEAFF
clone size: .
V gene: TRBV6-5
J gene: TRBJ1-1
D gene: .

CDR3 DNA: TGTGCCACCAGTGATTTAGGGACTGCCACCTACAATGAGCAGTTCTTC
CDR3 protein: CATSDLGTATYNEQFF
clone size: .
V gene: TRBV24-1
J gene: TRBJ2-1
D gene: .

CDR3 DNA: TGCAGTGCGAGGGACAAGGCCCAGCATTTT
CDR3 protein: CSARDKAQHF
clone size: .
V gene: TRBV20-1
J gene: TRBJ1-5
D gene: .

CDR3 DNA: TGCGCCAGCAGTTTTGCTGGACAGGGAACCGGGGAGCTGTTTTTT
CDR3 protein: CASSFAGQGTGELFF
clone size: .
V gene: TRBV5-1
J gene: TRBJ2-2
D gene: TRBD1

CDR3 DNA: TGCAGCGTTCAGATCGGGACAGTGAACACTGAAGCTTTCTTT
CDR3 protein: CSVQIGTVNTEAFF
clone size: .
V gene: TRBV29-1
J gene: TRBJ1-1
D gene: TRBD1

CDR3 DNA: TGCGCCAGCAGCTTGGGGACAGGGGGGACCTACGAGCAGTACTTC
CDR3 protein: CASSLGTGGTYEQYF
clone size: .
V gene: TRBV5-1
J gene: TRBJ2-7
D gene: TRBD1

CDR3 DNA: TGTGCCAGCAGCTTAGAAGGTGGCGGCCATCAGCCCCAGCATTTT
CDR3 protein: CASSLEGGGHQPQHF
clone size: .
V gene: TRBV7-9
J gene: TRBJ1-5
D gene: .

CDR3 DNA: TGTGCCAGCAGCAGGGGCAGGGGCCTTTTCAATGAGCAGTTCTTC
CDR3 protein: CASSRGRGLFNEQFF
clone size: .
V gene: TRBV27
J gene: TRBJ2-1
D gene: .

CDR3 DNA: TGTGCCAGCAGCATGGGACTAGCGGGGGGCCGCAACCCCCGCAATGAGCAGTTCTTC
CDR3 protein: CASSMGLAGGRNPRNEQFF
clone size: .
V gene: TRBV9
J gene: TRBJ2-1
D gene: TRBD2